The next 16 T cell receptor beta chains were all read from a single sample in a study of shared clonotypes between healthy human individuals. Sequenced by immunoSEQ multiplex PCR; TCRdb stores in-frame clones only, minus some. The data show approximately 2.5 million clones, roughly 93% seen once. Sequencing was performed on naive CD4+ T cells from PBMCs. Subset defined: CD45RA+ positively selected. Receptors originate from a man between 18 and 35 years old in good health. Some clones in this sample may be carry-over from other donors' samples.

This clone was recorded once. CDR3 bases: TGCGCCACCACTGAGGGTCAGAACACTGAAGCTTTCTTT. As protein: CATTEGQNTEAFF. The V call is TRBV5-1, the J call TRBJ1-1, with unresolved D. CDR1 and CDR2 from the germline V gene are SGHRS and YFSETQ. Trimming cost V 9 bases and J 1 base, with 13 bases left between them. The CDR3 sequence is 13 residues long.

Note on this clone: This specimen includes other DNA sequences encoding the same CDR3. This chain uses TRBV28 with TRBJ2-7, with 7 bases identical to TRBD2. Germline values: CDR1 MDHEN, CDR2 SYDVKM. J gave up 1 base and V 6 bases, and 6 bases lay outside the gene matches. The CDR3 consists of 14 residues. The CDR3 bases are TGTGCCAGCAGGACGAGCGGGGCATCCTACGAGCAGTACTTC. Its protein product is CASRTSGASYEQYF.

CDR3 loop: CASRERTSGEEQFF. The CDR3 region has the DNA TGTGCCAGCAGGGAAAGGACTAGCGGTGAGGAGCAGTTCTTC. The J gene is TRBJ2-1, the V gene TRBV2, with 10 positions matching TRBD2. The germline gives CDR1 SNHLY, CDR2 FYNNEI. The CDR3 extends over 14 amino acids. The J segment lost 10 bases and the V segment lost 6 bases, leaving 9 bases of the junction unmatched.

The chain joins TRBV7-3 to TRBJ2-2; D is possibly TRBD1 (5 bases). V gave up 6 bases and J gave up 13 bases, with 21 bases separating them. CDR1 SGHTA and CDR2 FQGTGA come from the germline V gene. CDR3 size: 14 residues. The CDR3 sequence: CASSYLSQGSLLFF. The CDR3 DNA sequence: TGTGCCAGCAGTTACCTATCCCAGGGCAGCCTGCTGTTTTTT.

This clone was recorded once. Other DNA sequences in this sample translate to the same CDR3. The genes are TRBV5-1 and TRBJ1-2; D gene uncertain. There are 14 residues in the CDR3. Germline V gives CDR1 SGHRS, CDR2 YFSETQ. V was pared by 4 bases and J by 0 bases, with 10 bases between. The CDR3 DNA follows: TGCGCCAGCAGCCCGGGCGGTGCTAACTATGGCTACACCTTC. Protein: CASSPGGANYGYTF.

The chain links TRBV5-1 to TRBJ2-5; TRBD2 agrees at 9 bases. Per germline, CDR1 SGHRS and CDR2 YFSETQ. The CDR3 totals 17 residues. After removal of 0 bases from V and 1 base from J, the junction contained 7 bases not matched to a gene. The CDR3 nucleotides are TGCGCCAGCAGCTTGGGGGCGGGAGGGAACTTCCAAGAGACCCAGTACTTC. Translated, it gives CASSLGAGGNFQETQYF.

The CDR3 DNA sequence: TGTGCCAGCAGCTTACGTGGGGGCAGGAGGGATACGCAGTATTTT. Protein sequence: CASSLRGGRRDTQYF. The genes are TRBV7-8 and TRBJ2-3, with a weak D call TRBD1 (6 bases). Trimming took 2 bases from V and 6 from J, leaving 15 bases between them. The length of the CDR3 is 15 residues. The V gene's germline CDR1 is SGHVS and CDR2 FQNEAQ.

The rearrangement joins TRBV6-6 to TRBJ1-6; 7 bases map to TRBD1. Germline values: CDR1 MNHNY, CDR2 SVGAGI (reference sequence). V dropped 6 bases and J dropped 14; count of bases not matched to a gene: 10. The CDR3 runs 13 residues. The CDR3: CASRRGQPAALHF. The CDR3 nucleotides read TGTGCCAGCAGAAGGGGACAGCCCGCGGCCCTCCACTTT.

V usage is TRBV4-3 and J usage is TRBJ2-3; TRBD2 aligns across 10 bases. CDR1 is LGHNA and CDR2 is YSLEER in the germline V gene. V lost 1 base to trimming and J lost 4 bases; unmatched junction nucleotides: 14. The CDR3 has 19 amino acids. CDR3 loop: CASSQGTASGRARADTQYF. As DNA, the CDR3 is TGCGCCAGCAGCCAAGGAACAGCGAGCGGGAGGGCCAGGGCAGATACGCAGTATTTT.

On this clone itself: The same CDR3 also results from other DNA sequences found in this sample. The rearrangement joins TRBV29-1 to TRBJ2-5; either TRBD1 or TRBD2 may supply D (5 bases each). V lost 5 bases and J 1 base, leaving 11 bases between the germline ends. This CDR3 contains 13 residues. The germline gives CDR1 SQVTM, CDR2 ANQGSEA. This CDR3 reads CSVRGRLQETQYF. In DNA form, the CDR3 reads TGCAGCGTTCGGGGCAGACTCCAAGAGACCCAGTACTTC.

V and J are TRBV4-2 and TRBJ1-2; D gene unclear. Trimming cost V 1 base and J 4 bases, with 10 bases left between them. CDR1 LGHNA and CDR2 YNFKEQ come from the germline V gene. This CDR3 comprises 14 residues. CDR3 in amino acids: CASSQVAAAYGYTF. The CDR3 DNA is TGTGCCAGCAGCCAAGTTGCGGCGGCCTATGGCTACACCTTC.

The rearrangement joins TRBV9 to TRBJ2-3; 8 bases line up with TRBD1. This CDR3 spans 15 amino acids. Losses at the gene ends were 3 bases for V and 2 bases for J; bases not matched to a gene: 5. CDR1 is SGDLS, CDR2 YYNGEE, per germline. Written as DNA, the CDR3 is TGTGCCAGCAGCGGCCGGGACAGGCCCACAGATACGCAGTATTTT. The encoded protein is CASSGRDRPTDTQYF.

CDR3: CASSLVDGRTDTQYF. The CDR3 bases are TGCGCCAGCAGCTTGGTTGACGGACGCACAGATACGCAGTATTTT. This chain connects TRBV5-1 to TRBJ2-3; D unresolved. This CDR3 is 15 amino acids long. The germline CDR1 and CDR2 sequences are SGHRS and YFSETQ. Trimming took 0 bases from V and 1 from J, leaving 9 bases between them.

Points on this clone: The sample contains more than one DNA sequence encoding this CDR3. The V call is TRBV5-1, the J call TRBJ1-4; 10 bases align to TRBD1. There are 15 residues in the CDR3. Germline V CDR1 and CDR2: SGHRS, YFSETQ. J was trimmed by 8 bases and V by 0 bases; bases with no gene match: 4. The CDR3 spells CASSLAGTGEEKLFF. The CDR3 nucleotides are TGCGCCAGCAGCTTGGCAGGGACAGGGGAAGAAAAACTGTTTTTT.

The chain has TRBV27 and TRBJ1-2; the D gene is possibly TRBD1 (5 bases). Germline V gives CDR1 MNHEY, CDR2 SMNVEV (reference sequence). V was clipped by 4 bases and J by 4 bases, with 13 bases between them. The CDR3 length is 14 residues. The CDR3 DNA sequence: TGTGCCAGCAGTTCGGGACGCCCCCCCTATGGCTACACCTTC. It encodes CASSSGRPPYGYTF.

The chain carries TRBV7-9 and TRBJ2-6; 7 bases map to TRBD2. V was pared by 9 bases and J by 2 bases, with 4 bases of the junction left unmatched. Germline V CDR1 and CDR2: SEHNR, FQNEAQ (reference sequence). This CDR3 contains 14 residues. This chain's CDR3 is CASSLAAGANVLTF. Written as DNA, the CDR3 is TGTGCCAGTTCCCTAGCGGCTGGGGCCAACGTCCTGACTTTC. Complete variable domain (other parts from reference TRBV7-9 and TRBJ2-6): DTGVSQNPRHKITKRGQNVTFRCDPISEHNRLYWYRQTLGQGPEFLTYFQNEAQLEKSRLLSDRFSAERPKGSFSTLEIQRTEQGDSAMYLCASSLAAGANVLTFGAGSRLTVL.